These T cell receptor beta chains were read from a single sample in a study of blood T cell repertoires in COVID-19. Measured with immunoSEQ multiplex PCR; TCRdb has only the in-frame clones, and not every one. In the table there are about 380,000 clones, around 85% of which are singletons. The sequenced sample consisted of peripheral blood. These receptors all stem from a woman aged 18 to 35 with acute or convalescent COVID-19. The CDR3 runs from the conserved cysteine through the conserved F or W. The D gene is left open where the match is weak. Not every row has a clone size; where given, it reads once, few, many or a size class.

v_gene	d_gene	j_gene	abundance	CDR3aa
TRBV2	TRBD1	TRBJ2-7	-	CASSEDRGRWDEQYF
TRBV18	TRBD2	TRBJ2-3	-	CASSQNLAGGSDTQYF
TRBV24-1	-	TRBJ1-5	-	CATSEMGGQPQHF
TRBV28	-	TRBJ1-2	-	CASSFRDSHGYTF
TRBV6-5	-	TRBJ1-6	-	CASNDFPGSALHF
TRBV18	-	TRBJ1-2	-	CASSPPGGRHDYGYTF
TRBV27	-	TRBJ1-1	-	CASSPAEVTEAFF
TRBV7-3	-	TRBJ2-2	-	CASSLSPQESNTGELFF
TRBV5-1	-	TRBJ1-3	once	CASSHQGLQSSGNTIYF
TRBV19	-	TRBJ1-3	-	CASTGMWQGFGNTIYF
TRBV30	TRBD2	TRBJ2-1	-	CAWSFRRGGHNEQFF
TRBV6-2/TRBV6-3	TRBD1	TRBJ1-5	-	CASSPGGQGAQPQHF
TRBV2	TRBD1	TRBJ2-2	-	CASRPGQGATGELFF
TRBV30	-	TRBJ2-6	-	CAWTISGANVLTF
TRBV6-5	TRBD1	TRBJ1-2	-	CASATGGDDYGYTF
TRBV6-5	-	TRBJ1-2	-	CASSYEAQGRNGYTF
TRBV7-9	-	TRBJ2-7	-	CASSPDSSYEQYF
TRBV28	-	TRBJ2-7	-	CASSHLLYSYEQYF
TRBV7-3	TRBD2	TRBJ2-2	-	CASSLGIAGGHTGELFF
TRBV6-5	-	TRBJ1-4	-	CASGGEKLFF
TRBV5-5	TRBD1	TRBJ2-7	-	CASSPNQGALGYEQYF
TRBV6-1	TRBD1	TRBJ1-6	-	CASSEEAGGNSPLHF
TRBV5-6	TRBD1	TRBJ2-7	-	CASSWTTGDVDEQYF
TRBV19	-	TRBJ1-2	-	CASSGQNYGYTF
TRBV3-1/TRBV3-2	TRBD2	TRBJ2-1	-	CASSQGGLAWNEQFF
TRBV7-2	TRBD2	TRBJ2-3	-	CASSPSGLAVSMADTQYF
TRBV6-4	-	TRBJ1-1	-	CASSERVNTEAFF
TRBV11-2	TRBD1	TRBJ1-1	-	CASSARTGPPEAFF
TRBV5-6	TRBD2	TRBJ2-1	-	CASSPVLADNEQFF
TRBV5-1	-	TRBJ2-2	-	CASTGAGTIGELFF
TRBV18	-	TRBJ1-5	-	CASSPEAGSNQPQHF
TRBV27	TRBD1	TRBJ2-7	-	CASSSYGQVYEQYF
TRBV6-5	TRBD1	TRBJ1-4	once	CASSYSRTGFEKLFF
TRBV11-2	TRBD1	TRBJ1-6	few	CASTSGTGGSPLHF
TRBV29-1	-	TRBJ1-2	-	CSVSRGNYGYTF
TRBV11-1	-	TRBJ2-5	-	CASSRISQETQYF
TRBV9	-	TRBJ1-4	-	CASSVGGGQNEKLFF
TRBV13	TRBD2	TRBJ2-7	-	CASTSKGLARPKQYF
TRBV30	-	TRBJ1-3	-	CAWTKRAGNTIYF
TRBV29-1	-	TRBJ1-1	-	CSAPSGIGDGTEAFF
TRBV24-1	TRBD1	TRBJ2-5	-	CATSGPDRGLETQYF
TRBV5-1	TRBD1	TRBJ2-7	-	CASRRDSLYEQYF
TRBV5-1	-	TRBJ2-2	-	CASSLGSDSGELFF
TRBV9	-	TRBJ1-1	-	CASSPSAGTEAFF